The clone carrying this TCR beta chain was detected once. Its antigen is undetermined. This sample is part of a study of blood T cells in healthy people across ages. Overall study findings and caveats: Significant beta diversity loss was already apparent by age approximately 40, declining roughly linearly. With unsorted PBMCs, a conclusive comparison of naive versus antigen-experienced cells was not possible.

The use of a sample-barcoded 5' primer and a J-beta primer mix characterized a second PCR of about 7 to 12 cycles. Unique molecular identifiers of 12 random nucleotides labeled each cDNA. MiXCR, applied by TCRdb to the 5' RACE reads, yields one record per CDR3 protein. The table has almost 1 million distinct CDR3 sequences, 51% seen once. CDR1 and CDR2 from the germline V gene are MNHNY and SVGAGI (reference sequence). V lost 6 bases to trimming and J lost 7 bases, with 19 bases between them. The CDR3 covers 15 residues. This TCR was recovered from a woman in her sixties in good health. The chain has TRBV6-6 and TRBJ1-5, with D perhaps TRBD1 (6 bases). Sequenced: blood. In DNA form, the CDR3 reads TGTGCCAGCAGCACCGACAGGATAGGTAGCCAGCCCCAGCATTTT. Its translation: CASSTDRIGSQPQHF.